This T cell receptor beta chain was profiled in a study of control samples from healthy donors and cancer patients. The germline V gene has CDR1 MNHEY and CDR2 SVGAGI. The CDR3 has 13 amino acids. Trimming removed 6 bases from V and 8 bases from J, with 13 bases in between. The method was immunoSEQ multiplex PCR; TCRdb's version includes in-frame clones alone and lacks a portion of them. Here the sample spans fewer than 200,000 clones, 96% being singletons. The sequence was collected from a woman in her twenties or thirties in good health. Material: blood. The rearrangement links TRBV6-5 to TRBJ1-4, with D perhaps matching TRBD1 (5 bases). This CDR3 is CASSRVVHEKLFF. In nucleotides, the CDR3 is TGTGCCAGCAGCAGGGTAGTACACGAAAAACTGTTTTTT.